These T cell receptor beta chains were read from a single sample in a study of blood T cell repertoires in COVID-19. Sequencing was performed with immunoSEQ multiplex PCR; in TCRdb, only in-frame clones are kept and a portion is missing. The table lists hundreds of thousands of clones, more than 70% of them singletons. Material: peripheral blood. The receptor source for this set is a woman aged 25 to 39 who had recovered from COVID-19. Each CDR3 is given with its conserved first and last residue. D genes are given only for firm matches. Some rows mark clone size as missing; the rest say once, few, many or name a class of expanded clone.

size: NA; D: TRBD1; V: TRBV5-6; J: TRBJ2-6; CDR3: CASSSIGKQGVGANVLTF; DNA: TGTGCCAGCAGCTCGATAGGAAAACAGGGGGTAGGGGCCAACGTCCTGACTTTC
size: NA; D: NA; V: TRBV4-3; J: TRBJ1-2; CDR3: CASSQIFQGKPNYGYTF; DNA: TGCGCCAGCAGCCAAATATTCCAGGGGAAACCTAACTATGGCTACACCTTC
size: NA; D: NA; V: TRBV3-1/TRBV3-2; J: TRBJ1-4; CDR3: CASSQGGEEKLFF; DNA: TGTGCCAGCAGCCAAGGGGGGGAGGAAAAACTGTTTTTT
size: once; D: TRBD1; V: TRBV12-5; J: TRBJ1-1; CDR3: CASGLVLRSKGQANTEAFF; DNA: TGTGCTAGTGGTTTGGTACTCCGTTCGAAGGGACAGGCGAACACTGAAGCTTTCTTT
size: NA; D: NA; V: TRBV21-1; J: TRBJ2-3; CDR3: CASSRQFGTQYF; DNA: TGTGCCAGCAGCCGACAATTCGGTACGCAGTATTTT
size: NA; D: NA; V: TRBV2; J: TRBJ1-4; CDR3: CASFSGTWNKLFF; DNA: TGTGCCAGCTTTTCCGGGACATGGAATAAACTGTTTTTT
size: NA; D: NA; V: TRBV14; J: TRBJ2-7; CDR3: CASSQWGLRDKAYEQYF; DNA: TGTGCCAGCAGCCAATGGGGTTTACGGGACAAAGCCTACGAGCAGTACTTC
size: NA; D: TRBD1; V: TRBV12-3/TRBV12-4; J: TRBJ2-7; CDR3: CASSDRAYEQYF; DNA: TGTGCCAGCAGCGACAGGGCCTACGAGCAGTACTTC
size: NA; D: TRBD2; V: TRBV28; J: TRBJ2-3; CDR3: CASSSRTSVGDTQYF; DNA: TGTGCCAGCAGTTCCCGGACTAGCGTGGGAGATACGCAGTATTTT
size: NA; D: TRBD1; V: TRBV6-5; J: TRBJ1-3; CDR3: CASREGQGNTIYF; DNA: TGTGCCAGCAGAGAGGGACAGGGGAACACCATATATTTT
size: few; D: NA; V: TRBV29-1; J: TRBJ1-1; CDR3: CSVEGGQTFEAFF; DNA: TGCAGCGTTGAAGGGGGCCAGACCTTTGAAGCTTTCTTT
size: once; D: TRBD1; V: TRBV2; J: TRBJ1-2; CDR3: CASSVGGTDGYTF; DNA: TGTGCCAGCAGTGTAGGAGGGACAGATGGCTACACCTTC
size: NA; D: NA; V: TRBV14; J: TRBJ2-3; CDR3: CASSQGVHRTDTQYF; DNA: TGTGCCAGCAGCCAAGGTGTACATCGCACAGATACGCAGTATTTT
size: NA; D: NA; V: TRBV5-1; J: TRBJ2-1; CDR3: CASSAPDLSSYNEQFF; DNA: TGCGCCAGCAGCGCCCCGGACTTGAGCTCCTACAATGAGCAGTTCTTC
size: once; D: NA; V: TRBV12-3/TRBV12-4; J: TRBJ2-2; CDR3: CASSLRGPGELFF; DNA: TGTGCCAGCAGCCTAAGAGGGCCGGGGGAGCTGTTTTTT
size: NA; D: NA; V: TRBV19; J: TRBJ1-1; CDR3: CASNNRRTEAFF; DNA: TGTGCCAGTAATAATCGGAGAACTGAAGCTTTCTTT
size: NA; D: NA; V: TRBV7-2; J: TRBJ2-2; CDR3: CASSYRSGGGSGELFF; DNA: TGTGCCAGCAGCTACCGGTCTGGGGGAGGATCCGGGGAGCTGTTTTTT
size: NA; D: NA; V: TRBV29-1; J: TRBJ2-1; CDR3: CSVDDGAYNEQFF; DNA: TGCAGCGTTGATGACGGGGCCTACAATGAGCAGTTCTTC
size: NA; D: TRBD1; V: TRBV5-4; J: TRBJ1-2; CDR3: CASSPGQVLVNYGYTF; DNA: TGTGCCAGCAGCCCGGGACAGGTGCTCGTTAACTATGGCTACACCTTC
size: NA; D: NA; V: TRBV9; J: TRBJ2-7; CDR3: CASSRQGSNSYEQYF; DNA: TGTGCCAGCAGCCGTCAGGGATCGAACTCCTACGAGCAGTACTTC
size: NA; D: NA; V: TRBV2; J: TRBJ2-7; CDR3: CASSEGRGRSSYEQYF; DNA: TGTGCCAGCAGTGAAGGGAGGGGTAGGAGCTCCTACGAGCAGTACTTC
size: NA; D: TRBD2; V: TRBV5-6; J: TRBJ2-3; CDR3: CASGPRLAGDTQYF; DNA: TGTGCCAGCGGTCCCCGGCTAGCGGGAGATACGCAGTATTTT
size: NA; D: NA; V: TRBV9; J: TRBJ1-1; CDR3: CASSVAGQLNTEAFF; DNA: TGTGCCAGCAGCGTAGCAGGGCAGTTGAACACTGAAGCTTTCTTT
size: NA; D: NA; V: TRBV11-2; J: TRBJ2-1; CDR3: CASSLGGGTSNEQFF; DNA: TGTGCCAGCAGCTTAGGGGGAGGTACATCGAATGAGCAGTTCTTC
size: few; D: NA; V: TRBV1; J: TRBJ2-7; CDR3: CTSSQSRDCTSYEQYF; DNA: TGCACCAGCAGCCAAAGTCGGGACTGTACCTCCTACGAGCAGTACTTC
size: NA; D: TRBD1; V: TRBV7-3; J: TRBJ1-2; CDR3: CASSLNAPDRANYGYTF; DNA: TGTGCCAGCAGCTTAAATGCTCCAGACAGGGCTAACTATGGCTACACCTTC
size: NA; D: NA; V: TRBV19; J: TRBJ2-7; CDR3: CASSIGAEFPYEQYF; DNA: TGTGCCAGTAGCATTGGGGCGGAATTCCCCTACGAGCAGTACTTC
size: NA; D: TRBD1; V: TRBV19; J: TRBJ1-1; CDR3: CASRNTGGTEAFF; DNA: TGTGCCAGTAGGAATACAGGGGGCACTGAAGCTTTCTTT
size: NA; D: TRBD1; V: TRBV6-5; J: TRBJ1-2; CDR3: CASSNRGPYGYTF; DNA: TGTGCCAGCAGTAACAGGGGGCCCTATGGCTACACCTTC
size: NA; D: TRBD1; V: TRBV7-3; J: TRBJ2-1; CDR3: CASSVGAVSGTGANEQFF; DNA: TGTGCCAGCAGCGTGGGGGCAGTATCCGGGACAGGGGCTAATGAGCAGTTCTTC
size: NA; D: TRBD2; V: TRBV12-3/TRBV12-4; J: TRBJ2-5; CDR3: CASSRLAWETQYF; DNA: TGTGCCAGCAGCCGACTAGCTTGGGAGACCCAGTACTTC